This T cell receptor (beta chain) was documented in a study of Ad26.COV2.S vaccination and SARS-CoV-2 variants. At the level of the study: Donor had been placed in the Ad26.COV2.S arm of the COV1001 trial. The study's findings and limits: Possibly, TCR breadth and depth analyses underestimated total T cell responses. Vaccinees and placebo recipients showed similar non-spike TCR breadth.

The CDR3 loop spans 14 amino acids. Germline V gives CDR1 MNHEY, CDR2 SVGEGT. Deletions cut 5 bases from V and 6 bases from J, with 14 bases between. About this clone itself: The target antigen is unknown.

Treatment meaning: some 20 received Ad26.COV2.S at low or high dose, single or two shots; about 5 received placebo; per-sample allocation not given. Specimens were obtained on day 63 following the first vaccine or placebo injection. Boston supplied an adult donor aged 18-55 years. This table comes from immunoSEQ multiplex PCR, and its TCRdb copy is limited to in-frame clones, with some not included. The sample shows roughly 500,000 clones, approximately 88% of them seen only once. The clonotype was recovered from a person between 18 and 59 years old who received the Ad26.COV2.S COVID-19 vaccine or a placebo. V is TRBV6-2 or TRBV6-3 and J is TRBJ1-5; D unclear. The input for sequencing was peripheral blood, taken in a trial of Ad26.COV2.S vaccine versus placebo. The CDR3 nucleotides are TGTGCCAGCAGTCAGCAGGTCGTGGGTCAGCCCCAGCATTTT. Its translation: CASSQQVVGQPQHF.